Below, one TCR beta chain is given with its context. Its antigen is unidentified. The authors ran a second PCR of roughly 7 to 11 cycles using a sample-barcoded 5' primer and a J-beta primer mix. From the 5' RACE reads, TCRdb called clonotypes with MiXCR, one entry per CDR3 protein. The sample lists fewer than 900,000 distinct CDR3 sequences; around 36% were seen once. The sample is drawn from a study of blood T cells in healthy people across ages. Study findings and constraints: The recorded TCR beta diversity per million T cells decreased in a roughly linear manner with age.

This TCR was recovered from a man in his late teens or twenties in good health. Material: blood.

The CDR3 region is CASREGYSNQPQHF. The CDR3, as DNA: TGTGCCAGCAGGGAGGGTTATAGCAATCAGCCCCAGCATTTT. The V gene is TRBV12-3 or TRBV12-4, the J gene TRBJ1-5; no clear D gene. V was pared by 6 bases and J by 0 bases, with 9 bases between. The CDR3 is made up of 14 amino acids.